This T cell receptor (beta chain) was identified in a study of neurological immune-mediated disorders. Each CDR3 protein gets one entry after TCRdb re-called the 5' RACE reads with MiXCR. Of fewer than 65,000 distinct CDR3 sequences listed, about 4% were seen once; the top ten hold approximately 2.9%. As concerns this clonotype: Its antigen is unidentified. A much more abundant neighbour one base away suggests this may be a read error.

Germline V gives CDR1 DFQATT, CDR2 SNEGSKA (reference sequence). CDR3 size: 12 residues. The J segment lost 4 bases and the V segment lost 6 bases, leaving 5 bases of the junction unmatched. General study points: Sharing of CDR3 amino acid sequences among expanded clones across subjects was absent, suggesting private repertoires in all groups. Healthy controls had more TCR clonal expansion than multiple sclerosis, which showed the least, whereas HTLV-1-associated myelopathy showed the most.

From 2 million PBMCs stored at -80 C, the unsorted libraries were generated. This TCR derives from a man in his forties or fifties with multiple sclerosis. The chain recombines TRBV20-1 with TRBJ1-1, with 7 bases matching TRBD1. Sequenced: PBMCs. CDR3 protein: CSAGKGATEAFF. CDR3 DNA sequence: TGCAGTGCAGGAAAGGGGGCCACTGAAGCTTTCTTT.